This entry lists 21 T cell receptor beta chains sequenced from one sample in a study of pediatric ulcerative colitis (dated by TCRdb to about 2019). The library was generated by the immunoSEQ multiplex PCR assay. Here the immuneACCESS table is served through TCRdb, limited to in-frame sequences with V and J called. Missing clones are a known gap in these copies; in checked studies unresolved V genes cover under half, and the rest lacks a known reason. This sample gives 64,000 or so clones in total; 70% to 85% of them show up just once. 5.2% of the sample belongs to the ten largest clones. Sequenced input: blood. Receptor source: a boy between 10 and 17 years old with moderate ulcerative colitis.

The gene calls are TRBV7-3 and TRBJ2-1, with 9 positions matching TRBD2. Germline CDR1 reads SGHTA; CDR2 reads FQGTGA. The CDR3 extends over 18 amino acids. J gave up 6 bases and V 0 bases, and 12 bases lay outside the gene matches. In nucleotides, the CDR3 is TGTGCCAGCAGCTTAACGGGGCAGGGCGCTAGCGGGGCCAATGAGCAGTTCTTC. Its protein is CASSLTGQGASGANEQFF.

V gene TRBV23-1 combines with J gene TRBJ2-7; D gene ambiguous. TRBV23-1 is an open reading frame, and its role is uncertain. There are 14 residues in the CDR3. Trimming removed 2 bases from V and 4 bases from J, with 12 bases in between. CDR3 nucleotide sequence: TGCGCCAGCAGTCAAGGTTTTTTGGGTTACGAGCAGTACTTC. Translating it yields CASSQGFLGYEQYF.

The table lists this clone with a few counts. This chain's CDR3 is CAISGENQPQHF. As DNA, the CDR3 is TGTGCCATCAGCGGGGAGAATCAGCCCCAGCATTTT. This chain connects TRBV10-3 to TRBJ1-5; D unresolved. The CDR3 runs to 12 residues. The V end lost 6 bases, the J end lost 4 bases, and 7 bases lay between the germline ends. The V gene's germline CDR1 is ENHRY and CDR2 SYGVKD.

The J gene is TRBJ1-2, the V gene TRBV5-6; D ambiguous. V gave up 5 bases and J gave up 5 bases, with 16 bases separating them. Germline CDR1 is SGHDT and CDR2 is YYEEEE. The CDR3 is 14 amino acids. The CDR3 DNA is TGTGCCAGCAGGATAGGCGAGTTACGATATGGCTACACCTTC. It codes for CASRIGELRYGYTF.

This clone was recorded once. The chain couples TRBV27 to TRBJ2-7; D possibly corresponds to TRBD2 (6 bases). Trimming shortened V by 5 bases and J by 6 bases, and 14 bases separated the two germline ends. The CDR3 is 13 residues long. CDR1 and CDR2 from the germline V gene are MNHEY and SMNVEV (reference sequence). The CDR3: CASSLRGTGEQYF. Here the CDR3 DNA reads TGTGCCAGCAGTCTCCGGGGGACGGGCGAGCAGTACTTC.

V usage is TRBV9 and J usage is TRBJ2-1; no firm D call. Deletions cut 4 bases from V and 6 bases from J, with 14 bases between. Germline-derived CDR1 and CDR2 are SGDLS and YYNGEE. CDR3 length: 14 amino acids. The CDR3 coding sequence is TGTGCCAGCAGCCACAGACCTGACGGCAATGAGCAGTTCTTC. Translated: CASSHRPDGNEQFF.

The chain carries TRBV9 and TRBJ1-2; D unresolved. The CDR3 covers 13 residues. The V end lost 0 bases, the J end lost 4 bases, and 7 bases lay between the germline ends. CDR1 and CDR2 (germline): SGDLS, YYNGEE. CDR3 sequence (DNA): TGTGCCAGCAGCGTAGGCAGGCGCTATGGCTACACCTTC. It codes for CASSVGRRYGYTF.

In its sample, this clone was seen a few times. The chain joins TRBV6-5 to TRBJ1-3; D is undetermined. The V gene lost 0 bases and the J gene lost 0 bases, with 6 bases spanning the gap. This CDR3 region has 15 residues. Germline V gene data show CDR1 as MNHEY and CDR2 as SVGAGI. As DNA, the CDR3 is TGTGCCAGCAGTTACTCTAGAGCCTCTGGAAACACCATATATTTT. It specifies CASSYSRASGNTIYF.

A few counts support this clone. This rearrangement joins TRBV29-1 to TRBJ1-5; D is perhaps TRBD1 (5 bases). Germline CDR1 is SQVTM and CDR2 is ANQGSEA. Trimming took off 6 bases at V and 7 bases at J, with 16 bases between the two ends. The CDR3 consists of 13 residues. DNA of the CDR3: TGCAGCGTGGGGGAGGCGGATCGCCAGCCCCAGCATTTT. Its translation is CSVGEADRQPQHF.

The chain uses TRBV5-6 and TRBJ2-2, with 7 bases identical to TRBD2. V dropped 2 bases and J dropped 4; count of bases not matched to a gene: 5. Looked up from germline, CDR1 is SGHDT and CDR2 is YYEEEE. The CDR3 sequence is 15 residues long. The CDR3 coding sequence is TGTGCCAGCAGCTTTACTAGCGTTGGCACCGGGGAGCTGTTTTTT. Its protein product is CASSFTSVGTGELFF.

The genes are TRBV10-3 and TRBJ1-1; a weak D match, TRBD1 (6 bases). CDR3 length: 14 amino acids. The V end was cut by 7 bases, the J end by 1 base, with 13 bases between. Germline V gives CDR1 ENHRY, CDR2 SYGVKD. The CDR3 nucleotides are TGTGCCATCAAAAGTAACAGGGCGAACACTGAAGCTTTCTTT. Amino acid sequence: CAIKSNRANTEAFF.

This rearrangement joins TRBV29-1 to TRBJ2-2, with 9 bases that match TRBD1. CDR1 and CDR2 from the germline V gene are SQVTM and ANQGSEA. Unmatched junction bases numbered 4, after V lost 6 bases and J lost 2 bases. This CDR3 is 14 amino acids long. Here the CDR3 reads CSVDRGINTGELFF. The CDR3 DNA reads TGCAGCGTCGACAGGGGGATAAACACCGGGGAGCTGTTTTTT.

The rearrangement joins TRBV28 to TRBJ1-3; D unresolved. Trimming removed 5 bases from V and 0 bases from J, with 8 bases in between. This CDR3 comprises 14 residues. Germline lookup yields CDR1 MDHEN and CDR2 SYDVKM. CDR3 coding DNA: TGTGCCAGCAGTCCATCCGTCTCTGGAAACACCATATATTTT. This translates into CASSPSVSGNTIYF. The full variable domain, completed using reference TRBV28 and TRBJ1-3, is DVKVTQSSRYLVKRTGEKVFLECVQDMDHENMFWYRQDPGLGLRLIYFSYDVKMKEKGDIPEGYSVSREKKERFSLILESASTNQTSMYLCASSPSVSGNTIYFGEGSWLTVV.

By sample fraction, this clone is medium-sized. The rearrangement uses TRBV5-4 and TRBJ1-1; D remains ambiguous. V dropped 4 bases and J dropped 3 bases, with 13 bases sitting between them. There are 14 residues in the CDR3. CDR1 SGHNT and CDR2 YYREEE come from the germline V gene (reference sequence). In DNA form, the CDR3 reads TGTGCCAGCAGCCTAGGTGCGGGTCACACTGAAGCTTTCTTT. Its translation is CASSLGAGHTEAFF.

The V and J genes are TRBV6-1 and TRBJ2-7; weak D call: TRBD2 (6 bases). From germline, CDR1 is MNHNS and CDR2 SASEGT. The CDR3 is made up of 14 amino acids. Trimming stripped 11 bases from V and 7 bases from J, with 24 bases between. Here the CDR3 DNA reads TGTGCCCTGCGGGACTTGCCCTACGGTGGGGAGCAGTACTTC. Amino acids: CALRDLPYGGEQYF.

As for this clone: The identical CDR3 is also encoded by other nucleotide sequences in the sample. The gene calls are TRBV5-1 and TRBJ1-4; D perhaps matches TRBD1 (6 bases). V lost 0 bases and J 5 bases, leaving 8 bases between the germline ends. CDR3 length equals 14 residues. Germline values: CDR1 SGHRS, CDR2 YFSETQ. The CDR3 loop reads CASSLAQGNEKLFF. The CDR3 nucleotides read TGCGCCAGCAGCTTGGCACAGGGCAATGAAAAACTGTTTTTT.

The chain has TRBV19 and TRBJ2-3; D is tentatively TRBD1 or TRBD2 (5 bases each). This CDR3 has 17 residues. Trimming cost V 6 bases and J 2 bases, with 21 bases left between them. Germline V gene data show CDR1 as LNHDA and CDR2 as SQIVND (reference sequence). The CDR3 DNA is TGTGCCAGTAGATTCTCTACGGGGCTCAGGGACACAGATACGCAGTATTTT. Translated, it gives CASRFSTGLRDTDTQYF.

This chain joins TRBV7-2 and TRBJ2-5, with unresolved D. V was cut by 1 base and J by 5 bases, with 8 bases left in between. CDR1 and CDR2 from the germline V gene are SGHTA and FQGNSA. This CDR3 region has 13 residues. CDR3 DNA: TGTGCCAGCAGCTTAGAGGTTTTGGAGACCCAGTACTTC. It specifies CASSLEVLETQYF.

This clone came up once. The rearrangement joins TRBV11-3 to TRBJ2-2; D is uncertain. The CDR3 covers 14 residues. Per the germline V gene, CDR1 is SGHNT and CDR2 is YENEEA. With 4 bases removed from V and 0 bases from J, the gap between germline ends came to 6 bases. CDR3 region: CASSSRPNTGELFF. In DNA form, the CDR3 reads TGTGCCAGCAGCTCCCGCCCGAACACCGGGGAGCTGTTTTTT.

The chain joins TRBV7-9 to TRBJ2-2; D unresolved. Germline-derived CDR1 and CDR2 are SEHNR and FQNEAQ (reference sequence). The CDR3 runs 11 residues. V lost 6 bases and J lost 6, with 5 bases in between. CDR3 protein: CASSRAGELFF. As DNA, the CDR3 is TGTGCCAGCAGTCGCGCCGGGGAGCTGTTTTTT.

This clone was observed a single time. For the CDR3, the DNA is TGTGCCAGCAGTGACACCGCAGGGTCAGGATCACCCCTCCACTTT. It is translated as CASSDTAGSGSPLHF. This chain links TRBV6-4 with TRBJ1-6; D possibly corresponds to TRBD1 (5 bases). CDR1 is MRHNA, CDR2 SNTAGT, per germline. Deletions cut 2 bases from V and 10 bases from J, with 15 bases between. The CDR3 has 15 residues.